This T cell receptor beta chain comes out of a study of CD8 T cells in ankylosing spondylitis. The ends lost 2 bases at V and 6 bases at J; junction bases unmatched: 4. CDR1 DFQATT and CDR2 SNEGSKA come from the germline V gene (reference sequence). This CDR3 spans 14 amino acids. TCRdb analysed the 5' RACE reads with MiXCR anew, one entry per CDR3 protein. Here the sample spans about 130,000 distinct CDR3 sequences, roughly 15% being singletons. The TCR originated in a female donor with ankylosing spondylitis or in good health (not recorded which). Material: blood, either unsorted or a sorted T cell fraction (not recorded which). This sequence joins TRBV20-1 and TRBJ2-3; 11 bases align to TRBD2. The CDR3 sequence is CSARLAGGSDTQYF. The CDR3 DNA reads as TGCAGTGCTAGACTAGCGGGAGGTTCTGATACGCAGTATTTT.